The clone carrying this T cell receptor beta chain was counted ten times or more. Its specificity is unknown. The data were taken from a study of identical twins. CDR3 length: 11 amino acids. The V gene's germline CDR1 is SGHVS and CDR2 FQNEAQ. V was cut by 5 bases and J by 3 bases, with 5 bases left in between. Every donor was a healthy Caucasian. TCRdb re-derived calls from the 5' RACE reads in MiXCR, one entry per CDR3 protein. The top ten clones hold 0.52% of a sample with around 470,000 distinct CDR3 sequences, about 14% of them seen once. Study-level points and caveats: Models, which agreed with sharing between unrelated individuals, nonetheless underestimated the out-of-frame TCR alpha sharing seen in monozygotic twins.

These sequences were also reported in another study, on yellow fever vaccine responses in identical twins.

Sequenced: CD4+ T cells sorted from blood. V gene TRBV7-8 combines with J gene TRBJ2-7; D is unresolved. This clonotype was sampled from a woman younger than 30 in good health. The CDR3 DNA reads as TGTGCCAGCAGCCCTTACTACGAGCAGTACTTC. Protein sequence: CASSPYYEQYF.